Included here is one T cell receptor beta chain sequence, with context. Its antigen is as yet unknown. This entry belongs to a study of monozygotic twins with inflammatory bowel disease. Study-level results: Healthy co-twins showed greater TCRbeta diversity (inverse Simpson) than IBD patients. The authors could not tell different T cell subtypes apart.

A template switching step added UMIs, each with a 6-nucleotide sample barcode. Following a re-call of the 5' RACE reads, TCRdb has one entry per CDR3 protein and lacks DNA. The table lists 350,000 to 400,000 distinct CDR3 sequences. CDR3 length: 13 residues. CDR1 is DFQATT, CDR2 SNEGSKA, per germline (reference sequence). Sequencing input: blood. This rearrangement joins TRBV20-1 to TRBJ2-7; TCRdb names TRBD2, which stays unverified in the absence of DNA. This receptor was taken from a human donor with ulcerative colitis or Crohn's disease, or a healthy co-twin of an affected twin (not recorded which). The CDR3 protein is CSANRALNYEQYF.